These 21 T cell receptor beta chains originate from one sample sequenced in a study of blood T cells in healthy people across ages (dated by TCRdb to 2015 to 2017). Library generation was performed with 5' RACE. Sequencer: Illumina HiSeq 2500. A second roughly 6 to 12 cycle PCR used a sample-barcoded 5' primer and a J-beta primer mix. TCRdb redid the processing of the public reads, applying fastp at Q25 and MiXCR, and retained in-frame beta chains. Rows are combined by CDR3 protein, so each entry shows the most common genes and DNA. A total of fewer than 1,200,000 distinct CDR3 sequences appear in this sample, approximately 26% of them only once. The ten top clones hold about 0.69% of the sample. The data were also submitted as part of a second study, on T cells of mothers and their children.

Specimen: blood. These receptors all come from a girl aged 2 to 10 in good health.

The chain joins TRBV7-9 to TRBJ1-2, with D unclear. The CDR3 extends over 12 amino acids. Looked up from germline, CDR1 is SEHNR and CDR2 is FQNEAQ (reference sequence). Deletions cut 6 bases from V and 5 bases from J, with 10 bases between. CDR3 sequence reads: CASRGDQYGYTF. CDR3 DNA: TGTGCCAGCAGGGGAGACCAATATGGCTACACCTTC. Full variable domain (missing parts from reference TRBV7-9 and TRBJ1-2): DTGVSQNPRHKITKRGQNVTFRCDPISEHNRLYWYRQTLGQGPEFLTYFQNEAQLEKSRLLSDRFSAERPKGSFSTLEIQRTEQGDSAMYLCASRGDQYGYTFGSGTRLTVV.

The chain has TRBV20-1 and TRBJ2-1, with a weak D call TRBD2 (5 bases). Trimming took off 0 bases at V and 5 bases at J, with 26 bases between the two ends. Per the germline V gene, CDR1 is DFQATT and CDR2 is SNEGSKA (reference sequence). The CDR3 has 19 residues. The CDR3 DNA follows: TGCAGTGCTAGAGATTTCGAAGGGATGAACGCGGAGGCCCACAATGAGCAGTTCTTC. Amino acid sequence: CSARDFEGMNAEAHNEQFF.

V and J are TRBV5-6 and TRBJ1-5; 8 nucleotides agree with TRBD1. Germline trimming cut 4 bases from V and 5 bases from J; bases unmatched to any gene: 8. The germline gives CDR1 SGHDT, CDR2 YYEEEE. The CDR3 runs to 15 residues. CDR3: CASSRQGARDQPQHF. The CDR3 DNA is TGTGCCAGCAGCCGTCAGGGGGCGAGGGATCAGCCCCAGCATTTT. The whole variable domain, filled in from reference TRBV5-6 and TRBJ1-5, reads DAGVTQSPTHLIKTRGQQVTLRCSPKSGHDTVSWYQQALGQGPQFIFQYYEEEERQRGNFPDRFSGHQFPNYSSELNVNALLLGDSALYLCASSRQGARDQPQHFGDGTRLSIL.

The J gene is TRBJ2-1, the V gene TRBV19; no firm D call. The germline V gene has CDR1 LNHDA and CDR2 SQIVND (reference sequence). Trimming shortened V by 3 bases and J by 5 bases, and 8 bases separated the two germline ends. The CDR3 is 13 residues long. CDR3 sequence (DNA): TGTGCCAGTAGTATTGACCACGACAATGAGCAGTTCTTC. Translating it yields CASSIDHDNEQFF.

This clonotype was observed a handful of times. An end of the junction differs from the germline gene, which may be a read error. V gene TRBV9 combines with J gene TRBJ2-1; no clear D gene. Germline V gene data show CDR1 as SGDLS and CDR2 as YYNGEE. The CDR3 length is 15 residues. CDR3 DNA sequence: TGTACCAGCAGCGTAGATTCGTACTCCTACAATGAGCAGTTCTTC. Its translation is CTSSVDSYSYNEQFF.

This chain links TRBV29-1 with TRBJ2-7; the D call may be TRBD1 or TRBD2 (5 bases each). The germline V and J ends were trimmed by 2 bases and 0 bases, with 14 bases remaining between them. CDR1 is SQVTM and CDR2 is ANQGSEA in the germline V gene. The CDR3 length is 15 residues. The CDR3 DNA reads as TGCAGCGTTGAATCCATCGGGACCAACTCCTACGAGCAGTACTTC. The encoded protein is CSVESIGTNSYEQYF.

The chain is built from TRBV7-9 and TRBJ2-5; the match to TRBD2 covers 9 bases. The CDR3 consists of 14 residues. The trim removed 3 bases at V and 3 bases at J, leaving 2 bases unmatched. CDR1 is SEHNR, CDR2 FQNEAQ, per germline (reference sequence). The CDR3 nucleotides read TGTGCCAGCAGCTTCAGCGGGGGGAAAGAGACCCAGTACTTC. It translates to CASSFSGGKETQYF.

This clonotype was counted only a few times. The chain carries TRBV6-6 and TRBJ2-5; 12 nucleotides agree with TRBD2. V lost 4 bases, J lost 5 bases, and 5 bases stayed unmatched. This CDR3 has 15 amino acids. The germline gives CDR1 MNHNY, CDR2 SVGAGI (reference sequence). The chain's CDR3 is CASSSASGRAETQYF. For the CDR3, the DNA is TGTGCCAGCAGTTCGGCTAGCGGGAGGGCTGAGACCCAGTACTTC.

This CDR3 reads CASSRIAEGISGANVLTF. CDR3 in DNA: TGTGCCAGCTCTAGGATAGCGGAAGGAATCTCTGGGGCCAACGTCCTGACTTTC. The rearrangement uses TRBV12-3 or TRBV12-4 and TRBJ2-6; D may be TRBD2 (6 bases). V was shortened by 8 bases and J by 0 bases, with 20 bases between the two germline ends. This CDR3 comprises 18 residues.

The V gene is TRBV29-1, the J gene TRBJ2-5; 8 bases match TRBD2. Germline V CDR1 and CDR2: SQVTM, ANQGSEA. CDR3 length: 14 residues. V dropped 8 bases and J dropped 2; count of bases not matched to a gene: 10. DNA of the CDR3: TGCAGCACAGAACTAGCGGCGAGTCAAGAGACCCAGTACTTC. Translating gives CSTELAASQETQYF.

Comment on this clonotype: One end of the junction does not line up with germline, which may come from a read error. The rearrangement links TRBV18 to TRBJ1-1, with D tentatively TRBD1 (5 bases). The CDR3 totals 13 residues. Germline CDR1 reads KGHSH; CDR2 reads LQKENI. The CDR3 nucleotides are TGTGCCAGCGCACCAGGGAAGAACACTGAAGCTTTCTTT. Translation gives CASAPGKNTEAFF. Full variable domain (remainder filled in from reference TRBV18 and TRBJ1-1): NAGVMQNPRHLVRRRGQEARLRCSPMKGHSHVYWYRQLPEEGLKFMVYLQKENIIDESGMPKERFSAEFPKEGPSILRIQQVVRGDSAAYFCASAPGKNTEAFFGQGTRLTVV.

V and J are TRBV7-2 and TRBJ2-7; D gene uncertain. Looked up from germline, CDR1 is SGHTA and CDR2 is FQGNSA. This CDR3 has 14 residues. The V end lost 0 bases, the J end lost 3 bases, and 9 bases lay between the germline ends. CDR3 DNA: TGTGCCAGCAGCTTAGCGGGGAACCACTACGAGCAGTACTTC. Translating it yields CASSLAGNHYEQYF.

The table lists this clonotype with a few counts. No conserved phenylalanine or tryptophan is present at the end of the CDR3, so a read error is the likely explanation. The chain has TRBV2 and TRBJ2-1, with D perhaps matching TRBD1 (6 bases). Trimming removed 7 bases at V and 2 bases at J, with 9 bases between. The V gene's germline CDR1 is SNHLY and CDR2 FYNNEI. The CDR3 loop spans 13 amino acids. The CDR3 reads CASNRDTYNEQFL. CDR3 nucleotide sequence: TGTGCCAGCAACCGGGACACCTACAATGAGCAGTTCCTC.

The chain carries TRBV7-3 and TRBJ2-5; 8 bases align to TRBD2. The tail of the sequence fits TRBJ2-1 better, so the J call may be wrong. CDR3 length equals 14 residues. The V gene's germline CDR1 is SGHTA and CDR2 FQGTGA. As DNA, the CDR3 is TGTGCCAGCAGAGTCAAAGCGGGAGACAGTGAGCAGTTCTTC. Translation gives CASRVKAGDSEQFF.

This clonotype was detected only a few times. V is TRBV2 and J is TRBJ1-4; D unresolved. Germline CDR1 reads SNHLY; CDR2 reads FYNNEI. This CDR3 has 14 residues. The ends were cut back, 4 bases at V and 3 bases at J, with 9 bases in the middle. CDR3 nucleotides: TGTGCCAGCAGTGCCGAGGTATCTAATGAAAAACTGTTTTTT. Protein product: CASSAEVSNEKLFF.

V usage is TRBV4-1 and J usage is TRBJ1-4; TRBD1 aligns across 12 bases. V dropped 6 bases and J dropped 9; count of bases not matched to a gene: 14. CDR1 and CDR2 (germline): MGHRA, YSYEKL. This CDR3 has 17 amino acids. CDR3 nucleotide sequence: TGCGCCAGCAGGACAGGGACAGGGGGCATCGTGGATCAAAAACTGTTTTTT. It specifies CASRTGTGGIVDQKLFF.

The chain joins TRBV2 to TRBJ2-7; the D call may be TRBD1 or TRBD2 (6 bases each). The CDR3 extends over 13 amino acids. Germline CDR1 and CDR2: SNHLY and FYNNEI. V shed 6 bases and J shed 4 bases, with 13 bases lying between them. The CDR3 is CASRWGAIYEQYF. The CDR3 nucleotides read TGTGCCAGCAGATGGGGGGCGATTTACGAGCAGTACTTC.

This chain links TRBV6-6 with TRBJ2-4, with 7 bases aligning to TRBD1. Germline CDR1 and CDR2: MNHNY and SVGAGI (reference sequence). CDR3 length: 15 residues. Unmatched junction bases numbered 8, after V lost 4 bases and J lost 5 bases. CDR3 sequence reads: CASSFLDREQNIQYF. DNA for the CDR3: TGTGCCAGCAGTTTCCTCGACAGGGAACAAAACATTCAGTACTTC.

This chain uses TRBV12-5 with TRBJ2-7; no reliable D call. Germline-derived CDR1 and CDR2 are LGHNT and FRNRAP. V lost 7 bases and J lost 1, with 8 bases in between. The CDR3 sequence is 12 residues long. The CDR3 DNA reads TGTGCTAGTGCCTCCGAGTCCTACGAGCAGTACTTC. It yields the protein CASASESYEQYF.

On this clonotype: Mismatch with germline at one junction end may stem from a read error. J is TRBJ1-2 and V is TRBV4-3; D remains unclear. CDR1 is LGHNA and CDR2 is YSLEER in the germline V gene. CDR3 size: 17 residues. DNA for the CDR3: TGCGCCAGCAGCCAAGAGCTACCAGTAGGACTTAACTATGGCCACACCTTC. Protein sequence: CASSQELPVGLNYGHTF.

This clonotype has a handful of counts. This chain links TRBV6-2 or TRBV6-3 with TRBJ2-3, with D uncertain. The V gene's germline CDR1 is MNHEY and CDR2 SVGEGT. The CDR3 consists of 12 residues. V shed 6 bases and J shed 2 bases, with 6 bases lying between them. The CDR3 DNA follows: TGTGCCAGCAGAGAACTCACAGATACGCAGTATTTT. This sequence encodes CASRELTDTQYF.